The rows below give T cell receptor beta chains drawn from one sample of a study of pediatric ulcerative colitis. Profiling relied on immunoSEQ multiplex PCR, and the TCRdb table lists in-frame clones only, not all of them. Altogether 30,000 to 40,000 clones are present, about 81% being singletons, with the ten largest covering approximately 1%. The specimen sequenced was gut tissue. All receptors derive from a boy aged 5-17 years with mild ulcerative colitis. Each CDR3 is given with its conserved first and last residue. A D gene is named only where the DNA matches it firmly. Not every row has a clone size; where given, it reads once, few, many or a size class.

length: 15
J: TRBJ1-2
V: TRBV19
D: .
size: few
CDR3: CASSLGGTGAYGYTF
DNA: TGTGCCAGTAGTCTGGGTGGCACTGGGGCCTATGGCTACACCTTC

length: 14
J: TRBJ1-1
V: TRBV19
D: TRBD1
size: .
CDR3: CASSIQGAISEAFF
DNA: TGTGCCAGTAGTATTCAGGGGGCAATTTCTGAAGCTTTCTTT

length: 15
J: TRBJ2-1
V: TRBV4-1
D: TRBD2
size: .
CDR3: CASSQVLAGGDEQFF
DNA: TGCGCCAGCAGCCAAGTACTAGCGGGGGGCGATGAGCAGTTCTTC

length: 14
J: TRBJ2-1
V: TRBV7-2
D: .
size: .
CDR3: CASSSYGGYNEQFF
DNA: TGTGCCAGCAGCTCATACGGGGGATACAATGAGCAGTTCTTC

length: 15
J: TRBJ1-2
V: TRBV30
D: TRBD1
size: .
CDR3: CACIRQGAYSYGYTF
DNA: TGTGCCTGTATCAGACAGGGGGCGTATTCCTATGGCTACACCTTC

length: 15
J: TRBJ1-6
V: TRBV19
D: .
size: few
CDR3: CASSQGPNLNSPLHF
DNA: TGTGCCAGTAGTCAGGGGCCAAATCTCAATTCACCCCTCCACTTT

length: 14
J: TRBJ1-2
V: TRBV14
D: .
size: .
CDR3: CASSQSRWHYGYTF
DNA: TGTGCCAGCAGCCAGTCCCGCTGGCACTATGGCTACACCTTC

length: 16
J: TRBJ1-1
V: TRBV19
D: .
size: .
CDR3: CASSRGSQGWNTEAFF
DNA: TGTGCCAGTTCGAGAGGATCGCAGGGTTGGAACACTGAAGCTTTCTTT

length: 13
J: TRBJ2-1
V: TRBV5-8
D: .
size: .
CDR3: CASSLGRENEQFF
DNA: TGTGCCAGCAGCTTGGGGAGGGAAAATGAGCAGTTCTTC

length: 16
J: TRBJ2-1
V: TRBV9
D: .
size: .
CDR3: CASSVGGKGNYNEQFF
DNA: TGTGCCAGCAGCGTAGGGGGTAAGGGGAACTACAATGAGCAGTTCTTC

length: 16
J: TRBJ2-5
V: TRBV4-1
D: TRBD1
size: .
CDR3: CASSQDGGTGGRTQYF
DNA: TGCGCCAGCAGCCAAGATGGCGGGACAGGGGGCCGGACCCAGTACTTC

length: 12
J: TRBJ2-3
V: TRBV30
D: .
size: .
CDR3: CAWSPLTDTQYF
DNA: TGTGCCTGGAGTCCTCTCACAGATACGCAGTATTTT